The next 30 T cell receptor beta chains were all read from a single sample in a study of STAT5B mutations in CD4+ large granular lymphocyte leukemia. Clones were sequenced by immunoSEQ multiplex PCR, and TCRdb holds only the in-frame ones, with some missing. Counted here are around 26,000 clones, around two thirds occurring once; the ten biggest clones make up around a tenth. Input material: CD4+ T cells from blood buffy coats. The receptors derive from a human donor in good health.

This clone was recorded once. The chain carries TRBV5-1 and TRBJ2-3; 8 bases line up with TRBD2. Germline V gives CDR1 SGHRS, CDR2 YFSETQ. Losses at the gene ends were 0 bases for V and 6 bases for J; bases not matched to a gene: 12. The length of the CDR3 is 17 residues. The CDR3 DNA is TGCGCCAGCAGCTTGGCCATGATGCGGGGGGCCGGGGATACGCAGTATTTT. It is translated as CASSLAMMRGAGDTQYF.

The chain has TRBV5-1 and TRBJ1-4, with D possibly TRBD1 on 5 matching bases. CDR3 length equals 15 residues. The V gene's germline CDR1 is SGHRS and CDR2 YFSETQ. With 4 bases removed from V and 1 base from J, the gap between germline ends came to 11 bases. This chain's CDR3 is CASSRRGGTNEKLFF. CDR3 DNA sequence: TGCGCCAGCAGCCGACGTGGGGGAACTAATGAAAAACTGTTTTTT.

V gene TRBV5-8 combines with J gene TRBJ2-1; 16 nucleotides agree with TRBD2. The ends lost 5 bases at V and 0 bases at J; junction bases unmatched: 8. CDR3 length: 19 amino acids. CDR1 SGHTS and CDR2 YDEGEE come from the germline V gene. The CDR3 DNA is TGTGCCAGCAGGAACGGGGGACTAGCGGGAGGGGGCTCCTACAATGAGCAGTTCTTC. Translating gives CASRNGGLAGGGSYNEQFF.

The chain carries TRBV5-1 and TRBJ1-1, with 8 bases aligning to TRBD1. The germline V gene encodes CDR1 SGHRS and CDR2 YFSETQ. The junction had 10 bases not matched to a gene; V was cut back by 4 bases and J by 5 bases. The CDR3 is 15 amino acids. Here the CDR3 reads CASSVLNRGGTEAFF. The CDR3 DNA follows: TGCGCCAGCAGCGTACTAAACAGGGGGGGGACTGAAGCTTTCTTT.

This clone was recorded only once. V usage is TRBV5-1 and J usage is TRBJ2-1, with 7 nucleotides matching TRBD1. With V trimmed by 2 bases and J by 3 bases, 2 bases remained unmatched. CDR3 length: 14 amino acids. Germline V gives CDR1 SGHRS, CDR2 YFSETQ. Here the CDR3 reads CASSFAGGYNEQFF. The CDR3 coding sequence is TGCGCCAGCAGCTTCGCAGGGGGCTACAATGAGCAGTTCTTC.

CDR3 coding DNA: TGTGCCAGCAGCCTGGGACATCTTTCAGATACGCAGTATTTT. Amino acid sequence: CASSLGHLSDTQYF. The chain carries TRBV7-8 and TRBJ2-3; D possibly corresponds to TRBD1 (6 bases). Trimming removed 5 bases from V and 4 bases from J, with 13 bases in between. The CDR3 consists of 14 residues. CDR1 is SGHVS, CDR2 FQNEAQ, per germline.

V and J are TRBV29-1 and TRBJ2-7; D uncertain. Looked up from germline, CDR1 is SQVTM and CDR2 is ANQGSEA. CDR3 length: 12 amino acids. The ends were cut back, 3 bases at V and 3 bases at J, with 9 bases in the middle. The CDR3 coding sequence is TGCAGCGTTGAGGCCCTGAACTACGAGCAGTACTTC. It yields the protein CSVEALNYEQYF.

V and J are TRBV30 and TRBJ2-7; no clear D. The CDR3 is 12 amino acids. Trimming stripped 7 bases from V and 4 bases from J, with 14 bases between. Germline lookup yields CDR1 GTSNPN and CDR2 SVGIG (reference sequence). CDR3 region: CAFRGVFYEQYF. The CDR3 bases are TGTGCCTTTCGTGGGGTCTTTTACGAGCAGTACTTC.

The chain employs TRBV9 and TRBJ2-2; 8 nucleotides agree with TRBD1. This CDR3 is built from 15 residues. Germline lookup yields CDR1 SGDLS and CDR2 YYNGEE. J was trimmed by 6 bases and V by 0 bases; bases with no gene match: 4. Here the CDR3 reads CASSVVAGGPGELFF. CDR3 DNA sequence: TGTGCCAGCAGCGTAGTTGCAGGGGGCCCCGGGGAGCTGTTTTTT.

J is TRBJ2-3 and V is TRBV9, with TRBD2 identical over 11 bases. There are 16 residues in the CDR3. The V and J ends lost 0 bases and 9 bases, in that order; junction bases with no gene match: 9. Germline V gene lookup returns CDR1 SGDLS and CDR2 YYNGEE. CDR3 region: CASSVGASGGPETQYF. In nucleotides, the CDR3 is TGTGCCAGCAGCGTAGGGGCTAGCGGGGGGCCCGAGACGCAGTATTTT. The whole variable domain, filled in from reference TRBV9 and TRBJ2-3, reads DSGVTQTPKHLITATGQRVTLRCSPRSGDLSVYWYQQSLDQGLQFLIQYYNGEERAKGNILERFSAQQFPDLHSELNLSSLELGDSALYFCASSVGASGGPETQYFGPGTRLTVL.

The sample holds a few counts of this clone. This chain uses TRBV7-9 with TRBJ2-7; D gene uncertain. Germline CDR1 and CDR2: SEHNR and FQNEAQ (reference sequence). Trimming shortened V by 3 bases and J by 6 bases, and 12 bases separated the two germline ends. The CDR3 length is 13 residues. This chain's CDR3 is CASSLSQYGEQYV. The CDR3 DNA sequence: TGTGCCAGCAGCTTGAGTCAGTACGGCGAGCAGTACGTC.

This chain connects TRBV6-1 to TRBJ2-3; 12 bases fit TRBD2. The CDR3 extends over 20 amino acids. V dropped 3 bases and J dropped 0; count of bases not matched to a gene: 13. Germline loops: CDR1 MNHNS, CDR2 SASEGT. The CDR3 loop is CASSEGLAGGWETSTDTQYF. In nucleotides, the CDR3 is TGTGCCAGCAGTGAGGGCCTAGCGGGAGGGTGGGAAACTAGCACAGATACGCAGTATTTT.

This clone was recorded only once. This sequence joins TRBV30 and TRBJ1-2, with D possibly matching TRBD1 (5 bases). Germline CDR1 GTSNPN, CDR2 SVGIG (reference sequence). The CDR3 consists of 14 residues. V was trimmed by 2 bases and J by 4 bases, leaving 14 bases between them. CDR3 protein: CAWSSGGGSYGYTF. In DNA form, the CDR3 reads TGTGCCTGGAGTTCGGGGGGGGGTTCCTATGGCTACACCTTC.

This clone ranks as medium-sized. The rearrangement links TRBV4-2 to TRBJ1-1; no definite D call. CDR3 length equals 12 residues. From germline, CDR1 is LGHNA and CDR2 YNFKEQ. V lost 1 base and J lost 8, with 8 bases in between. DNA for the CDR3: TGTGCCAGCAGCCAAGGTGATGGCGAAGCTTTCTTT. Its protein product is CASSQGDGEAFF.

This rearrangement joins TRBV7-9 to TRBJ1-3; unclear D gene. Per the germline V gene, CDR1 is SEHNR and CDR2 is FQNEAQ (reference sequence). This CDR3 is built from 12 residues. Trimming pared 3 bases from V and 7 bases from J, leaving 7 bases between. DNA of the CDR3: TGTGCCAGCAGCTTCTCTACGAACACCATATATTTT. Encoded protein: CASSFSTNTIYF.

This clone was observed a handful of times. The chain carries TRBV7-9 and TRBJ1-5; no definite D call. This CDR3 comprises 15 residues. CDR1 is SEHNR, CDR2 FQNEAQ, per germline (reference sequence). The V gene lost 1 base and the J gene lost 6 bases, with 13 bases spanning the gap. CDR3 protein: CASSLGGRRGQPQHF. CDR3 nucleotides: TGTGCCAGCAGCTTAGGAGGGAGACGGGGTCAGCCCCAGCATTTT.

The chain carries TRBV6-1 and TRBJ1-2; 10 nucleotides line up with TRBD1. The CDR3 runs 13 residues. V was pared by 3 bases and J by 7 bases, with 2 bases of the junction left unmatched. CDR1 and CDR2 (germline): MNHNS, SASEGT. CDR3 coding DNA: TGTGCCAGCAGTGAGAGGGACAGGGGTGGCTACACCTTC. It is translated as CASSERDRGGYTF.

V and J are TRBV6-6 and TRBJ1-1, with TRBD1 as a possible D gene (5 bases). CDR3 length: 14 residues. The germline V gene has CDR1 MNHNY and CDR2 SVGAGI (reference sequence). Deletions cut 0 bases from V and 4 bases from J, with 9 bases between. CDR3 loop: CASSYSGVGTEAFF. CDR3 in DNA: TGTGCCAGCAGTTACTCAGGGGTAGGCACTGAAGCTTTCTTT.

The chain employs TRBV28 and TRBJ1-5; D remains unclear. CDR3 size: 12 residues. The V gene lost 5 bases and the J gene lost 9 bases, with 11 bases spanning the gap. Per germline, CDR1 MDHEN and CDR2 SYDVKM. The CDR3 sequence is CASSLFPRPQHF. CDR3 in DNA: TGTGCCAGCAGTCTATTCCCCCGGCCCCAGCATTTT.

This clone was observed a handful of times. This chain links TRBV2 with TRBJ1-3; unclear D gene. V lost 9 bases and J lost 0, with 12 bases in between. CDR1 and CDR2 from the germline V gene are SNHLY and FYNNEI. There are 14 residues in the CDR3. CDR3 DNA: TGTGCCAGGGATGACGGCCTCTCTGGAAACACCATATATTTT. The encoded protein is CARDDGLSGNTIYF.

This sequence joins TRBV2 and TRBJ2-7, with D uncertain. CDR3 length: 14 residues. Trimming took off 6 bases at V and 3 bases at J, with 15 bases between the two ends. The germline CDR1 and CDR2 sequences are SNHLY and FYNNEI. CDR3 amino acids: CASRMTNTGYEQYF. Written as DNA, the CDR3 is TGTGCCAGCAGGATGACGAACACCGGCTACGAGCAGTACTTC.

The gene calls are TRBV28 and TRBJ1-2; D remains unclear. Germline V lookup: CDR1 MDHEN, CDR2 SYDVKM. Trimming left V 7 bases short and J 4 bases short, with 10 bases between. CDR3 length: 12 residues. CDR3 sequence: CASTEGSYGYTF. DNA of the CDR3: TGTGCCAGCACCGAAGGGAGCTATGGCTACACCTTC.

The genes are TRBV2 and TRBJ1-2, with D possibly matching TRBD1 (6 bases). CDR1 is SNHLY, CDR2 FYNNEI, per germline. The CDR3 runs to 12 residues. V lost 6 bases, J lost 1 base, and 6 bases lay in between. For the CDR3, the DNA is TGTGCCAGCAGGGACAGTAACTATGGCTACACCTTC. As protein: CASRDSNYGYTF. Together with reference TRBV2 and TRBJ1-2, the CDR3 gives the full variable domain: EPEVTQTPSHQVTQMGQEVILRCVPISNHLYFYWYRQILGQKVEFLVSFYNNEISEKSEIFDDQFSVERPDGSNFTLKIRSTKLEDSAMYFCASRDSNYGYTFGSGTRLTVV.

V usage is TRBV10-3 and J usage is TRBJ2-2, with 7 bases identical to TRBD2. The germline V gene encodes CDR1 ENHRY and CDR2 SYGVKD. The J segment lost 0 bases and the V segment lost 0 bases, leaving 4 bases of the junction unmatched. The CDR3 has 17 amino acids. The CDR3, as DNA: TGTGCCATCAGTGAGTCGATTGCGGGGGCGAACACCGGGGAGCTGTTTTTT. This gives the protein CAISESIAGANTGELFF.

The rearrangement uses TRBV18 and TRBJ2-1, with 11 bases lining up with TRBD2. Trimming cost V 5 bases and J 9 bases; bases outside gene matches: 9. The CDR3 sequence is 15 residues long. Looked up from germline, CDR1 is KGHSH and CDR2 is LQKENI. Written as DNA, the CDR3 is TGTGCCAGCTCATCAACTAGCGGGAGTGGGATTGAGCAGTTCTTC. Its translation is CASSSTSGSGIEQFF.

A few counts support this clone. The rearrangement links TRBV28 to TRBJ1-2, with 9 bases matching TRBD1. Losses at the gene ends were 2 bases for V and 8 bases for J; bases not matched to a gene: 6. CDR1 MDHEN and CDR2 SYDVKM come from the germline V gene. CDR3 size: 14 residues. CDR3 in amino acids: CASSLGTGLTGYTF. The CDR3 DNA follows: TGTGCCAGCAGTTTAGGGACAGGGTTGACAGGCTACACCTTC.

The CDR3 region is CATEKSYEQYV. CDR3 nucleotides: TGTGCCACTGAAAAATCCTACGAGCAGTACGTC. V is TRBV6-6 and J is TRBJ2-7, with unresolved D. V was cut by 10 bases and J by 1 base, with 8 bases left in between. Germline V lookup: CDR1 MNHNY, CDR2 SVGAGI (reference sequence). CDR3 length: 11 amino acids.

This clone has a handful of counts. This chain links TRBV2 with TRBJ1-4; tentative D call: TRBD1 (6 bases). Trimming cost V 4 bases and J 2 bases, with 11 bases left between them. This CDR3 has 15 amino acids. Germline V gene lookup returns CDR1 SNHLY and CDR2 FYNNEI. The chain's CDR3 is CASSADSSTNEKLFF. CDR3 DNA: TGTGCCAGCAGTGCGGACAGTTCGACTAATGAAAAACTGTTTTTT.

This clone was detected only a few times. This rearrangement joins TRBV7-2 to TRBJ1-1; no clear D. V lost 2 bases, J lost 5 bases, and 9 bases lay in between. The CDR3 contains 13 residues. Germline V gives CDR1 SGHTA, CDR2 FQGNSA. CDR3 nucleotides: TGTGCCAGCAGCTTAAACGGGAGGACTGAAGCTTTCTTT. This codes for CASSLNGRTEAFF.

This clone showed up just a few times. This sequence joins TRBV5-1 and TRBJ2-2; no firm D call. The V and J ends lost 3 bases and 2 bases respectively, with 2 bases between them. The CDR3 spans 12 residues. The germline V gene encodes CDR1 SGHRS and CDR2 YFSETQ. The CDR3 loop reads CASSSNTGELFF. The CDR3 bases are TGCGCCAGCAGCTCAAACACCGGGGAGCTGTTTTTT.